Included here is one TCR beta chain sequence, with context. Its antigen is unknown. This specimen comes from a study of T-cell memory formation after mild COVID-19. The 5'RACE method, run with constant-segment primers, produced TCR alpha and TCR beta cDNA libraries (carrying sample barcodes and UMIs). From the 5' RACE reads, TCRdb called clonotypes with MiXCR, one entry per CDR3 protein. The sample includes roughly 450,000 distinct CDR3 sequences, about 20% of them seen just once. Whole-study findings and limits: CD8+ contracting clones occupied EMRA, while CD4+ ones occupied mainly CM and EM. The authors left the SARS-CoV-2 specificity of second-wave clones peaking on day 37 unconfirmed.

With V trimmed by 0 bases and J by 6 bases, 6 bases remained unmatched. Germline V lookup: CDR1 SGDLS, CDR2 YYNGEE. The CDR3 has 14 residues. The sequence was collected from an adult woman who had mild COVID-19 (a few samples of this study predate the infection). Cell type and time point are not known. V is TRBV9 and J is TRBJ2-7; TRBD2 matches at 7 bases. The sequencing input was PBMCs or a T cell subset sorted from them (not recorded which). DNA of the CDR3: TGTGCCAGCAGCGTAGGGGCGGGAGTCTCCGAGCAGTACTTC. Translating it yields CASSVGAGVSEQYF.